This is a list of T cell receptor beta chains from one sample in a study of T cell repertoires in cytomegalovirus infection. A single record per CDR3 protein comes from TCRdb applying MiXCR to the reads. The sample shows about 440,000 distinct CDR3 sequences, about a third of them seen only once. Material: PBMCs. All receptors come from a human donor in good health (CMV status not recorded). Some clones in this sample may be carry-over from other donors' samples. The CDR3 runs from the conserved cysteine through the conserved F or W. D genes are given only for firm matches. Some rows have no size entry. The others give once, few or many, or a class for an expanded clone.

abundance	v_gene	j_gene	d_gene	CDR3aa	CDR3nt
.	TRBV12-3/TRBV12-4	TRBJ1-2	TRBD1	CASSLARQGSYTF	TGTGCCAGCAGTTTGGCTCGACAGGGGAGCTACACCTTC
.	TRBV12-3/TRBV12-4	TRBJ2-5	.	CASSLYGRSYQETQYF	TGTGCCAGCAGTTTATATGGCAGGAGCTACCAAGAGACCCAGTACTTC
.	TRBV5-6	TRBJ1-5	.	CASSLGGGVGNQPQHF	TGTGCCAGCAGCTTGGGAGGAGGGGTGGGCAATCAGCCCCAACATTTT
many	TRBV7-8	TRBJ2-7	.	CASSLALLSYEQYF	TGTGCCAGCAGCTTAGCGCTCTTATCCTACGAGCAGTACTTC
.	TRBV5-1	TRBJ1-5	.	CASSVDSSNQPQHF	TGCGCCAGCAGCGTAGACAGTTCCAATCAGCCCCAGCATTTT
many	TRBV7-8	TRBJ1-1	TRBD1	CASSPQGQGNTEAFF	TGTGCCAGCAGCCCCCAGGGACAGGGTAACACTGAAGCTTTCTTT
.	TRBV4-2	TRBJ1-2	TRBD1	CASSLRDREGGYTF	TGTGCCAGCAGCCTCCGGGACAGGGAAGGGGGCTACACCTTC
few	TRBV28	TRBJ1-5	.	CASSSGTGLQPQHF	TGTGCCAGCAGTTCCGGTACAGGGCTCCAGCCCCAGCATTTT
many	TRBV6-5	TRBJ1-1	.	CASSSWGNTEAFF	TGTGCCAGCAGTTCTTGGGGCAACACTGAAGCTTTCTTT
few	TRBV12-3/TRBV12-4	TRBJ1-4	.	CASSSHISTNEKLFF	TGTGCCAGCAGTTCCCACATTTCGACTAATGAAAAACTGTTTTTT
.	TRBV7-2	TRBJ2-7	TRBD2	CASGSGGVIGYEQYF	TGTGCCAGCGGGAGCGGGGGGGTAATCGGTTACGAGCAGTACTTC
.	TRBV7-2	TRBJ2-2	TRBD2	CASTPRRLADYTGELFF	TGTGCCAGCACCCCACGGCGCCTAGCGGACTACACCGGGGAGCTGTTTTTT
.	TRBV28	TRBJ2-1	TRBD1	CASSPRTGSGNEQFF	TGTGCCAGCAGCCCCAGGACAGGGTCGGGCAATGAGCAGTTCTTC
few	TRBV6-1	TRBJ1-2	.	CASSESSGGNYGYTF	TGTGCCAGCAGTGAAAGCTCGGGAGGGAACTATGGCTACACCTTC
many	TRBV7-2	TRBJ2-5	TRBD1	CASSTTGTGLETQYF	TGTGCCAGCAGCACGACCGGGACAGGGTTGGAGACCCAGTACTTC
.	TRBV6-2/TRBV6-3	TRBJ2-2	TRBD1	CASKMTGTTAGELFF	TGTGCCAGCAAAATGACAGGGACCACCGCCGGGGAGCTGTTTTTT